One and the same sample provided the 31 T cell receptor beta chains below, sequenced in a study of early stage breast cancer tumors. Measured with immunoSEQ multiplex PCR; TCRdb has only the in-frame clones, and not every one. The sample holds about 48,000 clones, roughly 83% seen once. The sample taken for sequencing was blood. Source of these receptors: a person aged 50-59 years with breast cancer.

As concerns this clone: The CDR3 ends on some other residue instead of the conserved phenylalanine or tryptophan, so this is likely a read error. J is TRBJ1-4 and V is TRBV30, with no clear D. V shed 0 bases and J shed 14 bases, with 13 bases lying between them. In germline, CDR1 is GTSNPN, CDR2 SVGIG (reference sequence). This CDR3 spans 12 amino acids. CDR3 protein: CAWSVSAIKLFC. CDR3 in DNA: TGTGCCTGGAGTGTATCTGCGATCAAGCTGTTTTGT.

This clone appeared a single time. The chain is built from TRBV28 and TRBJ1-4; 8 bases agree with TRBD1. The germline gives CDR1 MDHEN, CDR2 SYDVKM. The ends lost 3 bases at V and 5 bases at J; junction bases unmatched: 5. The CDR3 runs 15 residues. The DNA for the CDR3 is TGTGCCAGCAGTTTTCCGACAGGGGAAAATGAAAAACTGTTTTTT. Translating it yields CASSFPTGENEKLFF.

The chain uses TRBV7-9 and TRBJ1-2, with D possibly matching TRBD1 (6 bases). Germline CDR1 reads SEHNR; CDR2 reads FQNEAQ (reference sequence). The CDR3 is made up of 12 amino acids. Trimming stripped 5 bases from V and 4 bases from J, with 8 bases between. The CDR3 DNA is TGTGCCAGCAGCAGGGACATCTATGGCTACACCTTC. It translates to CASSRDIYGYTF.

The chain has TRBV4-3 and TRBJ2-2; perhaps TRBD2 as D (5 bases). The CDR3 runs to 15 residues. The germline V and J ends were trimmed by 7 bases and 5 bases, with 17 bases remaining between them. Germline loops: CDR1 LGHNA, CDR2 YSLEER. DNA for the CDR3: TGCGCCAGCACCGCCTCGAGGACGGGGACCGGGGAGCTGTTTTTT. It specifies CASTASRTGTGELFF.

This clone has a handful of counts. The chain joins TRBV7-2 to TRBJ1-2; TRBD1 matches at 8 bases. The CDR3 loop spans 15 amino acids. V was pared by 5 bases and J by 4 bases, with 9 bases of the junction left unmatched. CDR1 and CDR2 (germline): SGHTA, FQGNSA. The CDR3 DNA reads TGTGCCAGCAGCCACACAAGACAGGGGATCTATGGCTACACCTTC. Protein sequence: CASSHTRQGIYGYTF.

V gene TRBV23-1 combines with J gene TRBJ2-7; maybe TRBD1 (6 bases). TRBV23-1 is an ORF, and what it does is uncertain. The CDR3 loop spans 15 amino acids. Trimming pared 4 bases from V and 4 bases from J, leaving 17 bases between. The CDR3 sequence: CASSPRQDPRYEQYF. CDR3 in DNA: TGCGCCAGCAGTCCGCGACAGGACCCGAGATACGAGCAGTACTTC.

In this sample, this clone turned up once. The chain has TRBV5-8 and TRBJ1-1; maybe TRBD1 (5 bases). Per the germline V gene, CDR1 is SGHTS and CDR2 is YDEGEE. Trimming left V 5 bases short and J 4 bases short, with 12 bases between. The CDR3 extends over 13 amino acids. The CDR3 DNA sequence: TGTGCCAGCAGACTGAGGGGAGGCACTGAAGCTTTCTTT. Translating it yields CASRLRGGTEAFF.

The V and J genes are TRBV5-8 and TRBJ1-5, with D possibly being TRBD1 (5 bases). Germline V gene data show CDR1 as SGHTS and CDR2 as YDEGEE. The ends were cut back, 0 bases at V and 0 bases at J, with 13 bases in the middle. CDR3 length: 17 amino acids. The CDR3 region has the DNA TGTGCCAGCAGCTTGGGGGGGACCCACCTTAGCAATCAGCCCCAGCATTTT. Translating gives CASSLGGTHLSNQPQHF.

The rearrangement joins TRBV19 to TRBJ1-2; 7 positions match TRBD1. J was trimmed by 7 bases and V by 9 bases; bases with no gene match: 11. This CDR3 comprises 13 residues. Looked up from germline, CDR1 is LNHDA and CDR2 is SQIVND (reference sequence). CDR3 loop: CASGTEVPAGYTF. CDR3 sequence (DNA): TGTGCCAGCGGGACAGAGGTACCGGCTGGCTACACCTTC.

The V call is TRBV30, the J call TRBJ2-3; D perhaps matches TRBD2 (5 bases). The CDR3 contains 13 residues. Between the trimmed V and J ends, which lost 3 bases and 1 base, there was a span of 8 bases. Germline V gives CDR1 GTSNPN, CDR2 SVGIG (reference sequence). The CDR3, as DNA: TGTGCCTGGAGCCTTAGCGGCACAGATACGCAGTATTTT. Its protein is CAWSLSGTDTQYF.

The chain combines TRBV5-4 with TRBJ1-4; D is ambiguous. The V end was cut by 7 bases, the J end by 3 bases, with 22 bases between. Germline V gene lookup returns CDR1 SGHNT and CDR2 YYREEE (reference sequence). The CDR3 is 17 residues long. CDR3 nucleotide sequence: TGTGCCAGCTCGTTTTTGGCCTCGGGTAGGGCTAATGAAAAACTGTTTTTT. Encoded protein: CASSFLASGRANEKLFF. Combining the CDR3 with reference TRBV5-4 and TRBJ1-4 gives the whole variable domain ETGVTQSPTHLIKTRGQQVTLRCSSQSGHNTVSWYQQALGQGPQFIFQYYREEENGRGNFPPRFSGLQFPNYSSELNVNALELDDSALYLCASSFLASGRANEKLFFGSGTQLSVL.

V is TRBV7-2 and J is TRBJ2-7, with 11 bases fitting TRBD2. CDR3 length equals 15 residues. Per the germline V gene, CDR1 is SGHTA and CDR2 is FQGNSA. J gave up 2 bases and V 3 bases, and 3 bases lay outside the gene matches. The CDR3 sequence: CASSFQLAGAYEQYF. CDR3 sequence (DNA): TGTGCCAGCAGCTTTCAACTAGCGGGAGCCTACGAGCAGTACTTC. The variable domain in full, with the rest retrieved from reference TRBV7-2 and TRBJ2-7, is GAGVSQSPSNKVTEKGKDVELRCDPISGHTALYWYRQSLGQGLEFLIYFQGNSAPDKSGLPSDRFSAERTGGSVSTLTIQRTQQEDSAVYLCASSFQLAGAYEQYFGPGTRLTVT.

The table lists this clone with a few counts. The V gene is TRBV14, the J gene TRBJ1-2; D remains unclear. Trimming took 1 base from V and 5 from J, leaving 5 bases between them. CDR3 length: 12 residues. CDR1 and CDR2 (germline): SGHDN, FVKESK. The CDR3 region is CASSQGGYGYTF. The CDR3 DNA follows: TGTGCCAGCAGCCAAGGGGGATATGGCTACACCTTC.

The chain uses TRBV20-1 and TRBJ1-5, with no clear D. The germline V gene encodes CDR1 DFQATT and CDR2 SNEGSKA (reference sequence). This CDR3 contains 11 residues. V was trimmed by 3 bases and J by 2 bases, leaving 2 bases between them. In nucleotides, the CDR3 is TGCAGTGCTAGCGGCAATCAGCCCCAGCATTTT. It codes for CSASGNQPQHF.

The chain is built from TRBV6-5 and TRBJ1-4, with D unclear. The CDR3 has 15 amino acids. Trimming cost V 0 bases and J 0 bases, with 5 bases left between them. Per germline, CDR1 MNHEY and CDR2 SVGAGI. The CDR3 DNA sequence: TGTGCCAGCAGTTACTCTACTGCAACTAATGAAAAACTGTTTTTT. It codes for CASSYSTATNEKLFF.

V is TRBV7-2 and J is TRBJ2-5; possible D gene TRBD2, 7 bases. Germline CDR1 SGHTA, CDR2 FQGNSA. This CDR3 region has 14 residues. Deletions cut 7 bases from V and 2 bases from J, with 14 bases between. The CDR3 DNA follows: TGTGCCAGCACCCAGAGGGGGGGGCAAGAGACCCAGTACTTC. As protein: CASTQRGGQETQYF.

This rearrangement joins TRBV7-2 to TRBJ2-7, with D perhaps TRBD2 (7 bases). This CDR3 comprises 18 residues. Germline values: CDR1 SGHTA, CDR2 FQGNSA. V lost 0 bases to trimming and J lost 0 bases, with 18 bases between them. The chain's CDR3 is CASSLAWGGPRSSYEQYF. The CDR3 bases are TGTGCCAGCAGCTTAGCGTGGGGGGGGCCTAGGAGCTCCTACGAGCAGTACTTC.

This clone has a handful of counts. J is TRBJ2-7 and V is TRBV19; no reliable D call. There are 14 residues in the CDR3. The germline V and J ends were trimmed by 3 bases and 0 bases, with 9 bases remaining between them. Germline V gene data show CDR1 as LNHDA and CDR2 as SQIVND (reference sequence). The DNA of the CDR3 is TGTGCCAGTAGTATGAGTGTTCCCTCCTACGAGCAGTACTTC. Encoded protein: CASSMSVPSYEQYF.

The chain combines TRBV18 with TRBJ1-5; 8 nucleotides match TRBD1. This CDR3 is 17 amino acids long. V shed 6 bases and J 0 bases; nucleotides not matched to a gene: 10. Germline V gene lookup returns CDR1 KGHSH and CDR2 LQKENI. CDR3 coding DNA: TGTGCCAGCTCCCAAAGACAGGGGTTATATAGCAATCAGCCCCAGCATTTT. Its translation: CASSQRQGLYSNQPQHF.

This chain uses TRBV7-2 with TRBJ2-1, with a weak D call TRBD2 (6 bases). The CDR3 runs 14 residues. Germline V gene lookup returns CDR1 SGHTA and CDR2 FQGNSA. V was pared by 5 bases and J by 7 bases, with 15 bases between. The CDR3 sequence is CASSKGPGGNEQFF. For the CDR3, the DNA is TGTGCCAGCAGCAAGGGGCCTGGGGGGAATGAGCAGTTCTTC.

The chain combines TRBV5-1 with TRBJ2-3, with D possibly being TRBD1 (6 bases). The CDR3 length is 15 residues. Between the trimmed V and J ends, which lost 4 bases and 4 bases, there was a span of 16 bases. Germline V gene sequence: CDR1 SGHRS, CDR2 YFSETQ. CDR3 nucleotides: TGCGCCAGCAGCCTAGGGGGTAGGTTGGCAGATACGCAGTATTTT. This encodes CASSLGGRLADTQYF.

The CDR3 here is CSLYGEGTDNEQFF. The CDR3 DNA is TGCAGCCTCTATGGGGAGGGAACGGACAATGAGCAGTTCTTC. J is TRBJ2-1 and V is TRBV29-1, with 7 bases fitting TRBD2. The CDR3 covers 14 residues. Germline lookup yields CDR1 SQVTM and CDR2 ANQGSEA. Losses at the gene ends were 8 bases for V and 5 bases for J; bases not matched to a gene: 12.

The J gene is TRBJ1-1, the V gene TRBV4-3; a weak D match, TRBD1 (5 bases). The CDR3 is made up of 18 amino acids. The germline V gene has CDR1 LGHNA and CDR2 YSLEER. Trimming shortened V by 3 bases and J by 1 base, and 21 bases separated the two germline ends. This CDR3 reads CASSQDGGTSWKNTEAFF. The CDR3 coding sequence is TGCGCCAGCAGCCAGGATGGGGGGACGAGTTGGAAGAACACTGAAGCTTTCTTT.

This chain uses TRBV30 with TRBJ1-5, with D hard to call. The CDR3 covers 13 residues. Germline V gene lookup returns CDR1 GTSNPN and CDR2 SVGIG (reference sequence). The V end was cut by 5 bases, the J end by 5 bases, with 13 bases between. The CDR3: CAWEAAGYQPQHF. The CDR3 DNA is TGTGCCTGGGAGGCAGCCGGCTATCAGCCCCAGCATTTT.

This chain links TRBV5-1 with TRBJ1-2; tentative D call: TRBD1 (5 bases). The germline V gene has CDR1 SGHRS and CDR2 YFSETQ. CDR3 length: 14 residues. The V end was cut by 4 bases, the J end by 8 bases, with 18 bases between. This CDR3 is CASSGSGTDLGYTF. The DNA for the CDR3 is TGCGCCAGCAGCGGCTCCGGGACTGACCTCGGCTACACCTTC.

The rearrangement links TRBV28 to TRBJ1-1, with D possibly matching TRBD1 (5 bases). V lost 5 bases and J 2 bases, leaving 12 bases between the germline ends. The CDR3 totals 14 residues. From germline, CDR1 is MDHEN and CDR2 SYDVKM. The CDR3 region has the DNA TGTGCCAGCAGTATAACAGGCGGCAACACTGAAGCTTTCTTT. It codes for CASSITGGNTEAFF. Combining the CDR3 with reference TRBV28 and TRBJ1-1 gives the whole variable domain DVKVTQSSRYLVKRTGEKVFLECVQDMDHENMFWYRQDPGLGLRLIYFSYDVKMKEKGDIPEGYSVSREKKERFSLILESASTNQTSMYLCASSITGGNTEAFFGQGTRLTVV.

This chain uses TRBV7-3 with TRBJ2-5; possibly TRBD2 for D (6 bases). The ends were cut back, 1 base at V and 2 bases at J, with 11 bases in the middle. Germline CDR1 is SGHTA and CDR2 is FQGTGA. CDR3 length: 15 residues. The CDR3 loop is CASSLIGGTQETQYF. The CDR3 DNA reads TGTGCCAGCAGCTTAATAGGCGGGACTCAAGAGACCCAGTACTTC.

The chain combines TRBV5-1 with TRBJ1-5; D might be TRBD1 (5 bases). This CDR3 spans 14 amino acids. Trimming removed 0 bases at V and 3 bases at J, with 7 bases between. Germline lookup yields CDR1 SGHRS and CDR2 YFSETQ. In DNA, the CDR3 is TGCGCCAGCAGCTTGGGGGACGTCAATCAGCCCCAGCATTTT. It translates to CASSLGDVNQPQHF.

This chain connects TRBV10-3 to TRBJ1-4; no clear D gene. This CDR3 spans 16 amino acids. Looked up from germline, CDR1 is ENHRY and CDR2 is SYGVKD. Trimming cost V 4 bases and J 0 bases, with 12 bases left between them. CDR3 sequence reads: CAISGGPPATNEKLFF. The CDR3 nucleotides read TGTGCCATCAGTGGAGGGCCCCCAGCAACTAATGAAAAACTGTTTTTT.

This sequence joins TRBV19 and TRBJ2-3; no firm D call. Trimming removed 3 bases from V and 2 bases from J, with 12 bases in between. CDR1 LNHDA and CDR2 SQIVND come from the germline V gene (reference sequence). The CDR3 consists of 15 residues. CDR3 nucleotides: TGTGCCAGTAGTATCCTACGAGATAACACAGATACGCAGTATTTT. It is translated as CASSILRDNTDTQYF.

The chain links TRBV9 to TRBJ2-7; 8 bases match TRBD1. CDR1 and CDR2 from the germline V gene are SGDLS and YYNGEE. Germline trimming cut 3 bases from V and 6 bases from J; bases unmatched to any gene: 8. This CDR3 has 14 amino acids. The CDR3 spells CASSETGALGEQYF. CDR3 sequence (DNA): TGTGCCAGCAGCGAGACAGGGGCTCTAGGCGAGCAGTACTTC.